The entry below describes one T cell receptor (beta chain). Profiled with immunoSEQ multiplex PCR; TCRdb holds only in-frame clones, not every one. The repertoire holds around 33,000 clones, about 83% seen once, with approximately 18% in the top ten. CDR3 length: 17 residues. V dropped 3 bases and J dropped 1; count of bases not matched to a gene: 14. Germline CDR1 and CDR2: GTSNPN and SVGIG (reference sequence). The sample is drawn from a study of OX40 agonist ivuxolimab in advanced cancers. This chain connects TRBV30 to TRBJ1-2; 7 nucleotides line up with TRBD1. The sequencing used CD4+ or CD8+ T cells sorted from blood, collected in a trial of the OX40 agonist ivuxolimab. This receptor was taken from an adult with an advanced solid tumor such as melanoma, head and neck, liver or kidney cancer. CDR3: CAWRTPRTGGVNYGYTF. CDR3 coding DNA: TGTGCCTGGAGGACCCCACGGACAGGCGGCGTTAACTATGGCTACACCTTC.